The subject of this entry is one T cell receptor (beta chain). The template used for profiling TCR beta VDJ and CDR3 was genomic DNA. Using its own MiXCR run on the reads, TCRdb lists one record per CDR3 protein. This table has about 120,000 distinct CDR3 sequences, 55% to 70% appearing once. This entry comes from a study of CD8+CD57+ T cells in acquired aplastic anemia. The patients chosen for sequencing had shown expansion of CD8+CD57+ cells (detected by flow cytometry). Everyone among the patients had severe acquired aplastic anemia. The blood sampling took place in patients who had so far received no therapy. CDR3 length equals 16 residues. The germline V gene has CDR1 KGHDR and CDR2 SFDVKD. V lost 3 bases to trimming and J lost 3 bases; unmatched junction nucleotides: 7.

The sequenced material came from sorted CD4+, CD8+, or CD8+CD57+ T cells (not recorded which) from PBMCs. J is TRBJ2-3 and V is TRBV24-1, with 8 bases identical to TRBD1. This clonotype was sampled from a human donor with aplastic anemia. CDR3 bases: TGTGCCACCAGTGATCCACCGACAGGGGTTACAGATACGCAGTATTTT. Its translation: CATSDPPTGVTDTQYF.